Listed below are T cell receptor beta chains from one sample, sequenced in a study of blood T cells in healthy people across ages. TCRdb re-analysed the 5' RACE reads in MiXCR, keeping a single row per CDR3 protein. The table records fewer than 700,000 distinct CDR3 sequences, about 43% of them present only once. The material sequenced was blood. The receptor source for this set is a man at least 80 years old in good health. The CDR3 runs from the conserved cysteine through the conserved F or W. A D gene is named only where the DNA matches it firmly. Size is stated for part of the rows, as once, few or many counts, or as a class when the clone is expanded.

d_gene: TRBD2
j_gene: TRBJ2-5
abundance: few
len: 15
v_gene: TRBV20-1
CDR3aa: CSAEGSSGGSETQYF
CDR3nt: TGCAGTGCGGAAGGCTCTAGCGGGGGGAGTGAGACCCAGTACTTC

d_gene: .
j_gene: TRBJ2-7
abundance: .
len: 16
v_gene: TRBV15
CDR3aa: CATSHHPRGSSYEQYF
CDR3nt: TGTGCCACCAGCCACCACCCACGAGGTAGCTCCTACGAGCAGTACTTC

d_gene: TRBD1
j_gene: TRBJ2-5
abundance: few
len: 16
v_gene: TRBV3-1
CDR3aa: CASSRPTGLSSGEQYF
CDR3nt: TGTGCCAGCAGCCGACCGACAGGGTTGAGCTCAGGGGAGCAGTACTTC

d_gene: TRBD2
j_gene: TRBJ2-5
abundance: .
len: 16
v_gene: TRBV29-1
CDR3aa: CSVSGAGGPVRSEQYF
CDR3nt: TGCAGCGTTTCGGGGGCGGGAGGGCCAGTTCGGAGTGAGCAGTACTTC

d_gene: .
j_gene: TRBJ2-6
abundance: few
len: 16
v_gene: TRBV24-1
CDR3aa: CAVTRTVHSGANVLTF
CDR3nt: TGTGCCGTAACTAGGACAGTTCACTCTGGGGCCAACGTCCTGACTTTC

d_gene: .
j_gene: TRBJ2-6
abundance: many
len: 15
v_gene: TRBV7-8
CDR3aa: CASSLESSGANVLTF
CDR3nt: TGTGCCAGCAGCTTAGAGAGCTCTGGGGCCAACGTCCTGACTTTC

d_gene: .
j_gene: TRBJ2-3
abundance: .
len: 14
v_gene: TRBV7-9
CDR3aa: CASSPRVPPDTQYF
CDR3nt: TGTGCCAGCAGCCCGCGGGTCCCCCCAGATACGCAGTATTTT

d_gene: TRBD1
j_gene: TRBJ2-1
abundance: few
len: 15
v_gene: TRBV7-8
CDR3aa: CASSLGGQNYNEQFF
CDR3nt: TGTGCCAGCAGCTTAGGGGGACAGAACTACAATGAGCAGTTCTTC

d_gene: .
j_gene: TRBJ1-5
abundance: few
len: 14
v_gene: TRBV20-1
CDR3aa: CSARPGARNQPQHF
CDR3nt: TGCAGTGCTAGACCGGGGGCGCGTAATCAGCCCCAGCATTTT

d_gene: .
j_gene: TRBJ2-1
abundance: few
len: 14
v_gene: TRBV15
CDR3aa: CATSLNGRYNEQFF
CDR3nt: TGTGCCACCAGCTTAAATGGGAGGTACAATGAGCAGTTCTTC

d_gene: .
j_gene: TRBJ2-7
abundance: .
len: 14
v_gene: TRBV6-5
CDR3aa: CASSYEGGPGEQYF
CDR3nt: TGTGCCAGCAGTTACGAGGGGGGGCCTGGCGAGCAGTACTTC

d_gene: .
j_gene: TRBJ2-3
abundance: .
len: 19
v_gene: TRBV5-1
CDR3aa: CASSLRGTHQAVSTDTQYF
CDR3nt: TGCGCCAGCAGCTTAAGGGGGACACATCAGGCGGTTAGCACAGATACGCAGTATTTT

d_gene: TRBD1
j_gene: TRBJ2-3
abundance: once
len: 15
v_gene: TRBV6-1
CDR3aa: CASSDLGQGKYTQYF
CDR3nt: TGTGCCAGCAGTGATCTGGGACAGGGGAAATATACGCAGTATTTT

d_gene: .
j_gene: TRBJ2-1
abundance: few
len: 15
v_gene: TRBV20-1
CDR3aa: CSARDLMAVYNEQFF
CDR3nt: TGCAGTGCTAGAGATCTGATGGCGGTATACAATGAGCAGTTCTTC

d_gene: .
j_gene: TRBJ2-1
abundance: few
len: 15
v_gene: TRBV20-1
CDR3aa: CSATAQTSSYNEQFF
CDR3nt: TGCAGTGCTACAGCCCAGACTAGCTCCTACAATGAGCAGTTCTTC

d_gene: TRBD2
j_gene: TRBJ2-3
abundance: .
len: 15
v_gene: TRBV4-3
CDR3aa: CASSLRGGRADTQYF
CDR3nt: TGCGCCAGCAGCCTCCGGGGGGGCAGGGCAGATACGCAGTATTTT